Below, 10 T cell receptor beta chains from the same sample are listed, as sequenced in a study of control samples from healthy donors and cancer patients. The table came from immunoSEQ multiplex PCR; TCRdb's copy has only in-frame clones and leaves some out. Found here are some 130,000 clones, roughly 90% of them singletons; the top ten hold 4.5% to 7%. Specimen: blood. These receptors were taken from a young man in good health.

The gene calls are TRBV4-1 and TRBJ1-6; 8 bases are shared with TRBD1. The trim removed 3 bases at V and 5 bases at J, leaving 6 bases unmatched. Germline values: CDR1 MGHRA, CDR2 YSYEKL. There are 16 residues in the CDR3. In DNA, the CDR3 is TGCGCCAGCAGCCAGACCGGACAGGGAGATAATTCACCCCTCCACTTT. It translates to CASSQTGQGDNSPLHF.

The chain recombines TRBV11-2 with TRBJ2-2; tentatively, D is TRBD1 or TRBD2 (6 bases each). Trimming left V 7 bases short and J 1 base short, with 22 bases between. This CDR3 has 18 residues. The germline gives CDR1 SGHAT, CDR2 FQNNGV. CDR3 protein: CASITWRRGRGNTGELFF. The CDR3 DNA is TGTGCCAGCATCACATGGAGACGGGGGCGTGGGAACACCGGGGAGCTGTTTTTT.

The V gene is TRBV29-1, the J gene TRBJ2-7; 9 bases line up with TRBD2. V dropped 7 bases and J dropped 3; count of bases not matched to a gene: 7. CDR1 and CDR2 (germline): SQVTM, ANQGSEA. There are 13 residues in the CDR3. The CDR3 sequence: CSAVGTSFYEQYF. Written as DNA, the CDR3 is TGCAGCGCCGTGGGGACTAGCTTCTACGAGCAGTACTTC.

The gene calls are TRBV7-2 and TRBJ2-7; 9 bases line up with TRBD1. With V trimmed by 0 bases and J by 5 bases, 14 bases remained unmatched. Per germline, CDR1 SGHTA and CDR2 FQGNSA. This CDR3 is 18 amino acids long. DNA for the CDR3: TGTGCCAGCAGCTTAGCGCGGGTGAAGGGACAGGGAAGCCACGAGCAGTACTTC. Residues: CASSLARVKGQGSHEQYF.

This clone was observed at least ten times. V is TRBV7-3 and J is TRBJ2-2, with D tentatively TRBD1 or TRBD2 (6 bases each). The V and J ends lost 6 bases and 1 base respectively, with 9 bases between them. The CDR3 is 14 residues long. The V gene's germline CDR1 is SGHTA and CDR2 FQGTGA. The chain's CDR3 is CASRAGQNTGELFF. CDR3 bases: TGTGCCAGCAGGGCGGGACAGAACACCGGGGAGCTGTTTTTT.

The chain joins TRBV5-1 to TRBJ2-5, with TRBD2 identical over 11 bases. Per germline, CDR1 SGHRS and CDR2 YFSETQ. V lost 0 bases to trimming and J lost 5 bases; unmatched junction nucleotides: 12. This CDR3 spans 18 amino acids. CDR3 DNA sequence: TGCGCCAGCAGCTTGGTAGTTAGCGGGGGGGAACTCCGCGAGACCCAGTACTTC. Translated: CASSLVVSGGELRETQYF.

The V and J genes are TRBV6-5 and TRBJ2-2, with D uncertain. This CDR3 contains 11 residues. The germline gives CDR1 MNHEY, CDR2 SVGAGI. V was cut by 5 bases and J by 5 bases, with 3 bases left in between. The CDR3 sequence: CASSRTGELFF. CDR3 bases: TGTGCCAGCAGTCGTACCGGGGAGCTGTTTTTT.

The chain is built from TRBV11-3 and TRBJ2-6; D is possibly TRBD2 (6 bases). CDR3 length: 15 residues. CDR1 SGHNT and CDR2 YENEEA come from the germline V gene. Trimming removed 4 bases from V and 0 bases from J, with 7 bases in between. CDR3 sequence reads: CASSYSGSGANVLTF. The DNA of the CDR3 is TGTGCCAGCAGCTATAGCGGCTCTGGGGCCAACGTCCTGACTTTC.

This chain links TRBV3-1 (or the pseudogene TRBV3-2) with TRBJ2-7; D remains ambiguous. Germline V gene lookup returns CDR1 LGHDT and CDR2 YNNKEL (reference sequence). V was clipped by 3 bases and J by 7 bases, with 10 bases between them. CDR3 length: 12 amino acids. In nucleotides, the CDR3 is TGTGCCAGCAGCCAGACCATCGGGGAGCAGTACTTC. Encoded protein: CASSQTIGEQYF.

Here the CDR3 DNA reads TGTGCCACCAGCTCGGCGGGAAACACCATATATTTT. It codes for CATSSAGNTIYF. This rearrangement joins TRBV15 to TRBJ1-3; D uncertain. The CDR3 spans 12 residues. CDR1 and CDR2 (germline): LNHNV, YYDKDF (reference sequence). Trimming left V 5 bases short and J 4 bases short, with 6 bases between.